This is a list of T cell receptor beta chains from one sample in a study of patients and donors after allogeneic stem cell transplantation. TCRdb re-derived calls from the RT-PCR reads in MiXCR, one entry per CDR3 protein. The sample consists of about a million distinct CDR3 sequences, more than 15% of them appearing once. Sequencing input: blood, either unsorted or a sorted T cell fraction (not recorded which). These receptors all come from a human donor who was either an allogeneic HSCT recipient or a stem cell or donor lymphocyte infusion donor (not recorded which). It is not recorded whose cells these are; they may come from a transplant donor. The CDR3 runs from the conserved cysteine through the conserved F or W. The D gene is left open where the match is weak. Where a row states a size, it is once, few, many or the class of an expanded clone; other rows omit it.

v_call,d_call,clone_size,j_call,cdr3_aa,cdr3_nt
TRBV15,TRBD2,few,TRBJ2-1,CATRSGRDRLDDEQFF,TGTGCCACCCGTAGCGGGAGGGATCGTTTAGACGATGAGCAGTTCTTC
TRBV27,TRBD1,NA,TRBJ2-2,CASIPGQGGELFF,TGTGCCAGTATCCCGGGACAGGGAGGGGAGCTGTTTTTT
TRBV3-1,NA,NA,TRBJ2-5,CASSQELETQYF,TGTGCCAGCAGCCAAGAATTGGAGACCCAGTACTTC
TRBV29-1,TRBD2,few,TRBJ2-1,CSVDDSGNYNEQFF,TGCAGCGTTGACGATAGCGGGAATTACAATGAGCAGTTCTTC
TRBV6-5,NA,NA,TRBJ2-1,CASVYVGEQFF,TGTGCCAGCGTTTATGTTGGTGAGCAGTTCTTC
TRBV25-1,TRBD2,NA,TRBJ2-7,CASSFSAGAYEQYF,TGTGCCAGCAGTTTTTCAGCGGGAGCCTACGAGCAGTACTTC
TRBV7-3,NA,many,TRBJ2-1,CASSLRQSSYNEQFF,TGTGCCAGCAGCTTGAGACAGAGCTCCTACAATGAGCAGTTCTTC
TRBV25-1,TRBD1,NA,TRBJ2-5,CASSELRQGQETQYF,TGTGCCAGCAGTGAACTGAGACAGGGCCAAGAGACCCAGTACTTC
TRBV5-1,TRBD2,NA,TRBJ2-7,CASSLGSGSPYEQYF,TGCGCCAGCAGCTTGGGTAGCGGGTCCCCCTACGAGCAGTACTTC
TRBV7-2,TRBD2,many,TRBJ2-1,CASSFTASGGVDEQFF,TGTGCCAGCAGCTTTACGGCTAGCGGGGGGGTGGATGAGCAGTTCTTC
TRBV12-3/TRBV12-4,TRBD2,NA,TRBJ2-5,CASSGLAGGPGEIQYF,TGTGCCAGCAGTGGGCTAGCGGGTGGACCCGGAGAGATCCAGTACTTC
TRBV6-2/TRBV6-3,NA,few,TRBJ1-2,CASSPQGWNYYGYTF,TGTGCCAGCAGTCCCCAGGGGTGGAACTACTATGGCTACACCTTC
TRBV12-3/TRBV12-4,NA,many,TRBJ1-3,CASSFGDRSHSGNTIYF,TGTGCCAGCAGTTTCGGAGACAGGTCCCATTCCGGAAACACCATATATTTT
TRBV12-5,TRBD1,few,TRBJ1-2,CASGLTFGTDLSNYGYTF,TGTGCTAGTGGTTTGACGTTCGGGACAGATCTTTCTAACTATGGCTACACCTTC
TRBV9,NA,NA,TRBJ2-2,CASSVDVSLTGELFF,TGTGCCAGCAGCGTAGATGTTAGCCTCACCGGGGAGCTGTTTTTT
TRBV9,NA,few,TRBJ2-1,CASSVGASDPYNEQFF,TGTGCCAGCAGCGTAGGGGCGTCAGATCCCTACAATGAGCAGTTCTTC
TRBV7-2,NA,once,TRBJ1-2,CASSLATLPYGYTF,TGTGCCAGCAGCTTAGCGACCCTACCTTATGGCTACACCTTC
TRBV15,TRBD1,many,TRBJ2-7,CATTDRGEQYF,TGTGCCACCACGGACAGGGGCGAGCAGTACTTC
TRBV2,TRBD1,NA,TRBJ2-5,CASSSGTVQETQYF,TGTGCCAGCAGTTCCGGGACAGTACAAGAGACCCAGTACTTC
TRBV4-1,NA,few,TRBJ2-4,CASSQVSGKAKNIQYF,TGCGCCAGCAGCCAAGTCTCAGGGAAAGCCAAAAACATTCAGTACTTC
TRBV12-3/TRBV12-4,TRBD2,few,TRBJ2-1,CASSLLAGAHNEQFF,TGTGCCAGCAGTTTACTAGCGGGAGCCCACAATGAGCAGTTCTTC
TRBV19,TRBD2,once,TRBJ2-1,CASRREAALDEQFF,TGTGCCAGTCGGCGGGAGGCTGCGCTCGATGAGCAGTTCTTC